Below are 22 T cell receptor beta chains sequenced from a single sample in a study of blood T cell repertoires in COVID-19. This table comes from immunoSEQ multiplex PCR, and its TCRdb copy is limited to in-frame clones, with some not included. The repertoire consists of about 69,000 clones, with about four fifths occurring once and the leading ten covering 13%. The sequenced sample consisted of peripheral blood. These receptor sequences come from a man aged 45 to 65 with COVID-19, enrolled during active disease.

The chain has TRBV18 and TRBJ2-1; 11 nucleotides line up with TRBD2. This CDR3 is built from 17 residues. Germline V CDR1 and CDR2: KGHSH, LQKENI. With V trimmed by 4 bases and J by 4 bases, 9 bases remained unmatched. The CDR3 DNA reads TGTGCCAGCTCACTTGAGACGCTAGCGGGGGGTTACAATGAGCAGTTCTTC. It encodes CASSLETLAGGYNEQFF.

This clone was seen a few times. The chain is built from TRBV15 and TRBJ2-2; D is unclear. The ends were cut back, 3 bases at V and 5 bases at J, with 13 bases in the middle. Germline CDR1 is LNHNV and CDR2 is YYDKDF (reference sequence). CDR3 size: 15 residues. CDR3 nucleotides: TGTGCCACCAGCAGCATCCCCCCCGGGACCGGGGAGCTGTTTTTT. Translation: CATSSIPPGTGELFF.

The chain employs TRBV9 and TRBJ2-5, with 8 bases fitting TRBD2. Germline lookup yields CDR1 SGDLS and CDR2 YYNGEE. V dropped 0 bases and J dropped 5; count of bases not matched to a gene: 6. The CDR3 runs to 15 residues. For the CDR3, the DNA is TGTGCCAGCAGCGTAGGCCCGGGGGGGAGGGAGACCCAGTACTTC. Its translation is CASSVGPGGRETQYF.

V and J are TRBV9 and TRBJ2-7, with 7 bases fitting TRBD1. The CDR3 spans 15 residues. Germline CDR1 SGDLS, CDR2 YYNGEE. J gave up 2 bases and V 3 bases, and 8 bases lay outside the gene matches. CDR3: CASSDGHRGTYEQYF. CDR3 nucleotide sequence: TGTGCCAGCAGCGACGGACACAGGGGAACCTACGAGCAGTACTTC. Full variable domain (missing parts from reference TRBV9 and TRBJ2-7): DSGVTQTPKHLITATGQRVTLRCSPRSGDLSVYWYQQSLDQGLQFLIQYYNGEERAKGNILERFSAQQFPDLHSELNLSSLELGDSALYFCASSDGHRGTYEQYFGPGTRLTVT.

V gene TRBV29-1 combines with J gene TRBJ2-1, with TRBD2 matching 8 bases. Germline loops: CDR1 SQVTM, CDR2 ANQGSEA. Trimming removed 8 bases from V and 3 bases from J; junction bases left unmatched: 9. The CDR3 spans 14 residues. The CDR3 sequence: CSHSRGGRYNEQFF. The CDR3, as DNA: TGCAGCCACTCTCGGGGGGGCCGCTACAATGAGCAGTTCTTC.

The CDR3 nucleotides read TGCGCCAGCAGCCTGGACTTCGTAGGTGAGACCCAGTACTTC. This sequence encodes CASSLDFVGETQYF. V gene TRBV4-3 combines with J gene TRBJ2-5, with TRBD2 as a possible D gene (5 bases). The V gene's germline CDR1 is LGHNA and CDR2 YSLEER. CDR3 size: 14 residues. The germline V and J ends were trimmed by 4 bases and 5 bases, with 14 bases remaining between them.

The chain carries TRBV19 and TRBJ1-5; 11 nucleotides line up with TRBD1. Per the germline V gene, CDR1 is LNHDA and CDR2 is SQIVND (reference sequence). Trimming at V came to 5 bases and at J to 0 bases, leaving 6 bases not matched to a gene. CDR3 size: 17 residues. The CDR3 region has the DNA TGTGCCAGTAGTGGGGGGACAGGGGGTATTAGCAATCAGCCCCAGCATTTT. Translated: CASSGGTGGISNQPQHF.

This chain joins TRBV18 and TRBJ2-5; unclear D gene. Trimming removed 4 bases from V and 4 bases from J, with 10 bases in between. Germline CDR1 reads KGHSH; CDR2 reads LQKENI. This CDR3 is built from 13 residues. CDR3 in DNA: TGTGCCAGCTCACTAACGGTGATAGAGACCCAGTACTTC. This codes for CASSLTVIETQYF. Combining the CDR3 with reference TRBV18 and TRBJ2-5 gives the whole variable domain NAGVMQNPRHLVRRRGQEARLRCSPMKGHSHVYWYRQLPEEGLKFMVYLQKENIIDESGMPKERFSAEFPKEGPSILRIQQVVRGDSAAYFCASSLTVIETQYFGPGTRLLVL.

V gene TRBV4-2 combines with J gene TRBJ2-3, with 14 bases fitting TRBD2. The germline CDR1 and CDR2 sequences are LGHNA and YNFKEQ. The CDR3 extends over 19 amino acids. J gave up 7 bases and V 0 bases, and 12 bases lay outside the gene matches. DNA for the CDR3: TGTGCCAGCAGCCAAGATTATTTAGGGACTAGCGGGGGTCGGAATACGCAGTATTTT. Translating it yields CASSQDYLGTSGGRNTQYF.

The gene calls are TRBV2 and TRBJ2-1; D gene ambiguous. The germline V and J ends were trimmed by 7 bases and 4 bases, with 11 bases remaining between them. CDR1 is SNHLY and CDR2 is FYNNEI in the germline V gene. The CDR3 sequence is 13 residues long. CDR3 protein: CASIDDRYNEQFF. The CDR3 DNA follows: TGTGCCAGCATAGATGATCGGTACAATGAGCAGTTCTTC.

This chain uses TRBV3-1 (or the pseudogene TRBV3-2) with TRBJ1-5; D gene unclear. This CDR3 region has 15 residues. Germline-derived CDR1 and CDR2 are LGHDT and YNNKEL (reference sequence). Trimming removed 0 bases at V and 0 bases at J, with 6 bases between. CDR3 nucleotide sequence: TGTGCCAGCAGCCAAGATTTCGGTAGCAATCAGCCCCAGCATTTT. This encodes CASSQDFGSNQPQHF.

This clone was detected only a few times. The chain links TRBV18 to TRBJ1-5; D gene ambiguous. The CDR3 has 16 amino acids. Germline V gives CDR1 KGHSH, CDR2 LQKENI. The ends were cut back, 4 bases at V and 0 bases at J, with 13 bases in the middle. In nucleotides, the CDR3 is TGTGCCAGCTCACAAACAGAGACGGCTAGCAATCAGCCCCAGCATTTT. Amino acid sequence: CASSQTETASNQPQHF.

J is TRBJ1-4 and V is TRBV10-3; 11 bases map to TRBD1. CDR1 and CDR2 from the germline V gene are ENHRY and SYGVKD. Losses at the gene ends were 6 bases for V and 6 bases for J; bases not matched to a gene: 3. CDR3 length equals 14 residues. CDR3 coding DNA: TGTGCCATCAGAGGACAGGGGGCGGATGAAAAACTGTTTTTT. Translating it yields CAIRGQGADEKLFF.

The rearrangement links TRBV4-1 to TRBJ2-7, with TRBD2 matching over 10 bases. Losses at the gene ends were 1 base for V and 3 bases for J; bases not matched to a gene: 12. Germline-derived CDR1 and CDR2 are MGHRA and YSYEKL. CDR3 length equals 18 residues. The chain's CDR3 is CASSQVLAGGNVHYEQYF. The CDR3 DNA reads TGCGCCAGCAGCCAAGTGTTAGCGGGGGGAAACGTACACTACGAGCAGTACTTC.

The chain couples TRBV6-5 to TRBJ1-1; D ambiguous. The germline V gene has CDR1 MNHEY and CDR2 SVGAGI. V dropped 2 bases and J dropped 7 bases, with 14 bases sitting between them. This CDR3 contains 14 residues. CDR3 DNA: TGTGCCAGCAGTTACCCTCAGACACCGAATGAAGCTTTCTTT. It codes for CASSYPQTPNEAFF.

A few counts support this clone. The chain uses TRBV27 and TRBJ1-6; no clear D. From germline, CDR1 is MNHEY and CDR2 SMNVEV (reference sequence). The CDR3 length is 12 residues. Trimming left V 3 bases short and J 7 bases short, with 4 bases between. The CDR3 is CASSFGNSPLHF. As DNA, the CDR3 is TGTGCCAGCAGTTTCGGGAATTCACCCCTCCACTTT.

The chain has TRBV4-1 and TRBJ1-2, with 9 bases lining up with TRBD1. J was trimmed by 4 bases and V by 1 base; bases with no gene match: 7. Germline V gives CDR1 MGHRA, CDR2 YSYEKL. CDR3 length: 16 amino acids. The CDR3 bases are TGCGCCAGCAGCCAAGGGGGCGGGACAGGGTCCTATGGCTACACCTTC. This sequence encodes CASSQGGGTGSYGYTF.

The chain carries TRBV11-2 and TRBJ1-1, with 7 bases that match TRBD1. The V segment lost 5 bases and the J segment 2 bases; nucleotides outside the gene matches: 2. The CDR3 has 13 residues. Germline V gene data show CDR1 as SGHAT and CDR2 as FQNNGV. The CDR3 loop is CASSGDSNTEAFF. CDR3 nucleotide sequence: TGTGCCAGCAGCGGGGACAGTAACACTGAAGCTTTCTTT. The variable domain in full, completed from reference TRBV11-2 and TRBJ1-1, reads EAGVAQSPRYKIIEKRQSVAFWCNPISGHATLYWYQQILGQGPKLLIQFQNNGVVDDSQLPKDRFSAERLKGVDSTLKIQPAKLEDSAVYLCASSGDSNTEAFFGQGTRLTVV.

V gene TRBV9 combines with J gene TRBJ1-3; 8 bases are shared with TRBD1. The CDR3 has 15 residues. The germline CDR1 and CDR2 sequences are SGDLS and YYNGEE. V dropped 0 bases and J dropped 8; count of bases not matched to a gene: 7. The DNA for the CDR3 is TGTGCCAGCAGCGTAGGGATTCAGGGGGCTGACACCATATATTTT. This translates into CASSVGIQGADTIYF.

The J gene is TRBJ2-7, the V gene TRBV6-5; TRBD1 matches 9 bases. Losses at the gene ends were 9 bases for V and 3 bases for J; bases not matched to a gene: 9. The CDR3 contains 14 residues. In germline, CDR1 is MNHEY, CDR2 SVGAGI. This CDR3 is CASNLGTGRYEQYF. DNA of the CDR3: TGTGCCAGTAACTTGGGGACAGGGCGCTACGAGCAGTACTTC.

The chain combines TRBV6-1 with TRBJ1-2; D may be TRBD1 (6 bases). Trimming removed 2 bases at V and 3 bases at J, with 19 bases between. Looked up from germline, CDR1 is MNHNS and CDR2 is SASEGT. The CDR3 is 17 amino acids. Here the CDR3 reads CASSELRGRTPDYGYTF. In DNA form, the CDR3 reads TGTGCCAGCAGTGAACTCAGGGGTCGCACCCCCGACTATGGCTACACCTTC.

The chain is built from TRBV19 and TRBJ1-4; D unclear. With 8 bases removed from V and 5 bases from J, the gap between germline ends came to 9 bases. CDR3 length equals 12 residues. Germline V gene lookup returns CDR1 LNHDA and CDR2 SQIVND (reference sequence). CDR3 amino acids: CASQKRNEKLFF. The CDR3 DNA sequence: TGTGCCAGTCAGAAGCGAAATGAAAAACTGTTTTTT.